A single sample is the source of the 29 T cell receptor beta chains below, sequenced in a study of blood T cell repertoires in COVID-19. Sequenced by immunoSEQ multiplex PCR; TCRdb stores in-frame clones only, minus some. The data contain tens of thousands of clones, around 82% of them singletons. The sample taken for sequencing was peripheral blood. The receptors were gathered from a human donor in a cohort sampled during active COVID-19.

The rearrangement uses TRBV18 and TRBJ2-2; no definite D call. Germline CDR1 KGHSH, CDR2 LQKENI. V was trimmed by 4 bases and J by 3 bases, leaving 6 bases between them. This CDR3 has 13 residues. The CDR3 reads CASSQRDTGELFF. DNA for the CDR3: TGTGCCAGCTCACAAAGAGACACCGGGGAGCTGTTTTTT. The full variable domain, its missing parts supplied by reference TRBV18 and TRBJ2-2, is NAGVMQNPRHLVRRRGQEARLRCSPMKGHSHVYWYRQLPEEGLKFMVYLQKENIIDESGMPKERFSAEFPKEGPSILRIQQVVRGDSAAYFCASSQRDTGELFFGEGSRLTVL.

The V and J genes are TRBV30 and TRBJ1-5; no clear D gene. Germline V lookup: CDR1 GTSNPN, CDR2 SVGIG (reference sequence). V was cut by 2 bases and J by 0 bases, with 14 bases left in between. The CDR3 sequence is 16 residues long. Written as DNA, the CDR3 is TGTGCCTGGAGTCCTGGCAGGTCACATAGCAATCAGCCCCAGCATTTT. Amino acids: CAWSPGRSHSNQPQHF.

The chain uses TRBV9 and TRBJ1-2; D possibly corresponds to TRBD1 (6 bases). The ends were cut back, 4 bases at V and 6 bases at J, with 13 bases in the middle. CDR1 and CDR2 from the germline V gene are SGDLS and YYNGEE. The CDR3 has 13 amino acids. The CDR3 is CASSYDRIDGYTF. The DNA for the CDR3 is TGTGCCAGCAGCTATGACAGGATTGATGGCTACACCTTC.

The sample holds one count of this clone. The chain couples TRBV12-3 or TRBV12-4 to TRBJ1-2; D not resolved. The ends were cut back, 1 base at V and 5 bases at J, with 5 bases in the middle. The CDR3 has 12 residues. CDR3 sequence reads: CASSLDGYGYTF. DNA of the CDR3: TGTGCCAGCAGTTTAGACGGTTATGGCTACACCTTC.

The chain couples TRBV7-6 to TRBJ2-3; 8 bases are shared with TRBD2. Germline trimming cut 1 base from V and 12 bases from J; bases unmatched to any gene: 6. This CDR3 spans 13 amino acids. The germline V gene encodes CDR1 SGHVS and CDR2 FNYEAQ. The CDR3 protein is CASSLEGAGGQYF. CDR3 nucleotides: TGTGCCAGCAGCTTAGAGGGTGCGGGGGGCCAGTATTTT.

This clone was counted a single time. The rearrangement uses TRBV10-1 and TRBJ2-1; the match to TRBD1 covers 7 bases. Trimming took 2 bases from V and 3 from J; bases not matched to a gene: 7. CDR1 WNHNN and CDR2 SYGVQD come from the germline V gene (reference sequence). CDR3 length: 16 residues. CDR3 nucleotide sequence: TGCGCCAGCAGTGAGCGACAGGGTTCCTACTACAATGAGCAGTTCTTC. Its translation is CASSERQGSYYNEQFF.

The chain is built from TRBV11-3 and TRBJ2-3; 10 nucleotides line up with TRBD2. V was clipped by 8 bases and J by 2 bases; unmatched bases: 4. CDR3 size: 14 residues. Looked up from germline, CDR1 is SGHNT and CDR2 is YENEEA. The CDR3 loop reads CASSSGGDTDTQYF. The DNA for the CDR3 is TGTGCCAGCTCTAGCGGGGGAGACACAGATACGCAGTATTTT.

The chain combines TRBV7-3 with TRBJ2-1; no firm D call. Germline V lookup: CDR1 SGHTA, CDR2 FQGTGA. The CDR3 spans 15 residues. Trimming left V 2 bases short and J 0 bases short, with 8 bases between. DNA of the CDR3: TGTGCCAGCAGCTTAGAACAGAGCTCCTACAATGAGCAGTTCTTC. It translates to CASSLEQSSYNEQFF.

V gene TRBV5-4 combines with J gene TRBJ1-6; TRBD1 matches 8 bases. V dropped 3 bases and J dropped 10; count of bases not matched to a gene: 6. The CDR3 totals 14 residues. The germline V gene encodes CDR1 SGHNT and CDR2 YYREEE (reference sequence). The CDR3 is CASSSQGANSPLHF. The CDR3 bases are TGTGCCAGCAGCTCTCAGGGGGCAAACTCACCCCTCCACTTT.

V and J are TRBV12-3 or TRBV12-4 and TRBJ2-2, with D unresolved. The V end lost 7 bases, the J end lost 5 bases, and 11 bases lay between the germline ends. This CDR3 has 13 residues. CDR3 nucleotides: TGTGCCAGCACTAAAGCCGCTACCGGGGAGCTGTTTTTT. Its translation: CASTKAATGELFF.

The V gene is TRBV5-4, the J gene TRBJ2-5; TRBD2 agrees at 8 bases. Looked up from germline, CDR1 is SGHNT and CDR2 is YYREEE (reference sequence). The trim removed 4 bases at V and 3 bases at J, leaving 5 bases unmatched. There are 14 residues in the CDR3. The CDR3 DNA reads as TGTGCCAGCAGCCACGGACTAGCTAAAGAGACCCAGTACTTC. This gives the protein CASSHGLAKETQYF. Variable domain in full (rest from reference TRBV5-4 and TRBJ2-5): ETGVTQSPTHLIKTRGQQVTLRCSSQSGHNTVSWYQQALGQGPQFIFQYYREEENGRGNFPPRFSGLQFPNYSSELNVNALELDDSALYLCASSHGLAKETQYFGPGTRLLVL.

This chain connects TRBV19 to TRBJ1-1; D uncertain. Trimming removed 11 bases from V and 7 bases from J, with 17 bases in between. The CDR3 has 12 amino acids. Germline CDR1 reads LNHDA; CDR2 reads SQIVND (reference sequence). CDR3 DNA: TGTGCCTCCGAGAAGACGGGATATGAAGCTTTCTTT. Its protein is CASEKTGYEAFF. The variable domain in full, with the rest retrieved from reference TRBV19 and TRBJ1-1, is DGGITQSPKYLFRKEGQNVTLSCEQNLNHDAMYWYRQDPGQGLRLIYYSQIVNDFQKGDIAEGYSVSREKKESFPLTVTSAQKNPTAFYLCASEKTGYEAFFGQGTRLTVV.

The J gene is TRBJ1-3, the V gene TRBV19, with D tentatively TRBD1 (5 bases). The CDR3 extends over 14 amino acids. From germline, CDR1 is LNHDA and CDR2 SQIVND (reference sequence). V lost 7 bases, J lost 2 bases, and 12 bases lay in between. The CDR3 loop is CASTRGQTGNTIYF. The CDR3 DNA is TGTGCCAGTACTCGAGGACAAACTGGAAACACCATATATTTT.

The CDR3 loop reads CASSYSIEDASLCTDTQYF. Written as DNA, the CDR3 is TGTGCCAGCAGTTACTCGATCGAGGATGCAAGCCTTTGCACAGATACGCAGTATTTT. The gene calls are TRBV6-7 and TRBJ2-3; no definite D call. TRBV6-7 is filed as an ORF, its function uncertain. The length of the CDR3 is 19 residues. Trimming shortened V by 0 bases and J by 1 base, and 20 bases separated the two germline ends.

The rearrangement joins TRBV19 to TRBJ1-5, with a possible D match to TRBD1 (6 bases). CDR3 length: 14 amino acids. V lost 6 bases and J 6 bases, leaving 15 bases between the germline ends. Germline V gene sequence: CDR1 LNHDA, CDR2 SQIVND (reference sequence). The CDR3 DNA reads TGTGCCAGTAGGGGGTTGGGGGCCGGTCAGCCCCAGCATTTT. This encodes CASRGLGAGQPQHF.

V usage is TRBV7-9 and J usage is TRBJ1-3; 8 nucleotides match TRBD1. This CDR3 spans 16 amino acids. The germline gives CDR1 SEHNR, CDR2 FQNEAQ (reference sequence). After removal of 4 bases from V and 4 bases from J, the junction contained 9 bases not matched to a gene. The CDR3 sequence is CASSSRTGLTGNTIYF. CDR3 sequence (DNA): TGTGCCAGCAGCTCAAGGACAGGGCTAACGGGAAACACCATATATTTT.

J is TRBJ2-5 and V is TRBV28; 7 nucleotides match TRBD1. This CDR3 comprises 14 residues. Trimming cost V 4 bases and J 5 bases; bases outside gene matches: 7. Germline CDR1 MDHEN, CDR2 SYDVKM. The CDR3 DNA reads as TGTGCCAGCAGTTCAGACAGGGTCAGGGAGACCCAGTACTTC. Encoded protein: CASSSDRVRETQYF.

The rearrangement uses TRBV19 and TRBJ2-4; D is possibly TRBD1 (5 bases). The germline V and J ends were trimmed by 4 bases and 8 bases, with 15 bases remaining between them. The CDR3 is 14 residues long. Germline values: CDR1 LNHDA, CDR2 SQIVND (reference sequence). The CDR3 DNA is TGTGCCAGTAGTAGGTCCAGGGTAGGAGACATTCAGTACTTC. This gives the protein CASSRSRVGDIQYF.

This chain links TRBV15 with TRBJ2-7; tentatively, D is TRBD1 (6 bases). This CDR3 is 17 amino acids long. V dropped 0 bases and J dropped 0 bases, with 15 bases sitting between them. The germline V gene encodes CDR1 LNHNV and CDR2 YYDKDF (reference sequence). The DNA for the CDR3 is TGTGCCACCAGCAGAGATTATACAGGGTCAAGCTCCTACGAGCAGTACTTC. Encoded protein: CATSRDYTGSSSYEQYF.

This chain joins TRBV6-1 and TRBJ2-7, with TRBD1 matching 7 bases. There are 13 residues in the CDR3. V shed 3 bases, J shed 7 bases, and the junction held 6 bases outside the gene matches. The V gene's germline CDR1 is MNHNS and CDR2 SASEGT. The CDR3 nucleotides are TGTGCCAGCAGTGACGGGGACAGCAGGGAGCAGTACTTC. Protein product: CASSDGDSREQYF.

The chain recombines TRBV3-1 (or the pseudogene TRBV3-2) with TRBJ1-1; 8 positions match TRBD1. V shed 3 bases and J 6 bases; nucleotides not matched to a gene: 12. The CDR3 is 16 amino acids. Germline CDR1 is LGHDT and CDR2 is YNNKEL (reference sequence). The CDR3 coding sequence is TGTGCCAGCAGCCACCCAGCCAGGGGGCTGGTTCCTGAAGCTTTCTTT. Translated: CASSHPARGLVPEAFF.

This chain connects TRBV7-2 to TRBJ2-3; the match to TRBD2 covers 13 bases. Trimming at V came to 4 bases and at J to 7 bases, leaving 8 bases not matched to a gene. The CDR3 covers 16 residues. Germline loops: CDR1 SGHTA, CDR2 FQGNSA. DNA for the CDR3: TGTGCCAGCAGCTCCACCACTAGCGGGGGGGCTTATACGCAGTATTTT. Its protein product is CASSSTTSGGAYTQYF.

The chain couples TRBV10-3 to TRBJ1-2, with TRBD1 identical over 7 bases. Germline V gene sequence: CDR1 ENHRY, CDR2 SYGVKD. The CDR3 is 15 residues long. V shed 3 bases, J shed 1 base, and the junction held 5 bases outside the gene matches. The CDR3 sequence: CAISEGTEFNYGYTF. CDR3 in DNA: TGTGCCATCAGTGAAGGGACAGAGTTTAACTATGGCTACACCTTC.

CDR3 in DNA: TGTGCCAGCAGTGAAACTTCTGGAAACACCATATATTTT. This codes for CASSETSGNTIYF. V and J are TRBV27 and TRBJ1-3; D remains unclear. The CDR3 length is 13 residues. Germline values: CDR1 MNHEY, CDR2 SMNVEV (reference sequence). The V and J ends lost 5 bases and 1 base respectively, with 6 bases between them.

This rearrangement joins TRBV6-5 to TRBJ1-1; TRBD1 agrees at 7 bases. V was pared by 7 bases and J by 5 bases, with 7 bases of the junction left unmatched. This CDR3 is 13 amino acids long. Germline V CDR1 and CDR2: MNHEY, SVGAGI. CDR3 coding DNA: TGTGCCAGCAACCCAAGGGGGCGTACTGAAGCTTTCTTT. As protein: CASNPRGRTEAFF.

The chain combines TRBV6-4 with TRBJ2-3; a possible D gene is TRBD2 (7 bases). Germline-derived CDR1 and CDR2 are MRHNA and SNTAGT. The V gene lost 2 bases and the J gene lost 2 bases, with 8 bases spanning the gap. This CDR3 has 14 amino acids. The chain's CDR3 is CASSDGGATDTQYF. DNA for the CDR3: TGTGCCAGCAGTGACGGGGGGGCCACAGATACGCAGTATTTT.

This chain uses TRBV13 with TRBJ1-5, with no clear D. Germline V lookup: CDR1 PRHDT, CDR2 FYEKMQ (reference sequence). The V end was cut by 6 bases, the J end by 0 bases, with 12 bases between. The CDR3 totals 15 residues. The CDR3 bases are TGTGCCAGCAGTTTTGGACTGGTTAGCAATCAGCCCCAGCATTTT. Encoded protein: CASSFGLVSNQPQHF.

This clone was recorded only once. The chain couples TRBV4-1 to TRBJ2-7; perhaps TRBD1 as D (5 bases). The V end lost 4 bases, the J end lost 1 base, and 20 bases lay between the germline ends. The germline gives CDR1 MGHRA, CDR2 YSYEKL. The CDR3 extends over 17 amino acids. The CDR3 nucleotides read TGCGCCAGCAGCCCCTTCTTGACAGACCCTGGATCCTACGAGCAGTACTTC. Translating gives CASSPFLTDPGSYEQYF.

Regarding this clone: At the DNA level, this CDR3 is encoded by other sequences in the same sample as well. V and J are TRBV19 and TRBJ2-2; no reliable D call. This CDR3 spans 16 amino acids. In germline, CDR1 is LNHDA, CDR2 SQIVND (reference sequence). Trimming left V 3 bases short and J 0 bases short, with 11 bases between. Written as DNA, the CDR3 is TGTGCCAGTAGTATTTTGGGCAGTTCGAACACCGGGGAGCTGTTTTTT. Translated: CASSILGSSNTGELFF. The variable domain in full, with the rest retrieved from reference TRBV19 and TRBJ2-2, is DGGITQSPKYLFRKEGQNVTLSCEQNLNHDAMYWYRQDPGQGLRLIYYSQIVNDFQKGDIAEGYSVSREKKESFPLTVTSAQKNPTAFYLCASSILGSSNTGELFFGEGSRLTVL.